The 5 T cell receptor beta chains given below trace back to one sample, sequenced in a study of cytomegalovirus exposure and HLA in healthy donors. In the PCR, 60 Vbeta and 13 Jbeta primers were used. The assay was immunoSEQ multiplex PCR, and TCRdb's table has in-frame clones only and misses some. Altogether approximately 97,000 clones are present, 78% being singletons, with the ten largest covering over 4%. The sequenced sample was PBMCs. These TCRs come from a woman in her 40s in good health and CMV-seropositive.

Only one count was recorded for this clone. CDR3 protein: CASTSRQETQYF. The CDR3 DNA reads as TGTGCCAGCACTTCCCGTCAAGAGACCCAGTACTTC. J is TRBJ2-5 and V is TRBV7-2; the D is unclear. The CDR3 runs to 12 residues. Trimming pared 7 bases from V and 2 bases from J, leaving 8 bases between. The V gene's germline CDR1 is SGHTA and CDR2 FQGNSA.

CDR3 DNA: TGTGCCAGCAGCGTAGAGGGACGGGAGGGCCGCGAGCAGTTCTTC. Its translation is CASSVEGREGREQFF. The J gene is TRBJ2-1, the V gene TRBV9; 8 positions match TRBD2. From germline, CDR1 is SGDLS and CDR2 YYNGEE. This CDR3 region has 15 residues. Trimming took 0 bases from V and 10 from J; bases not matched to a gene: 9.

A few counts support this clone. The chain recombines TRBV5-1 with TRBJ2-7; 9 bases are shared with TRBD1. CDR1 is SGHRS and CDR2 is YFSETQ in the germline V gene. The V segment lost 4 bases and the J segment 2 bases; nucleotides outside the gene matches: 7. CDR3 size: 15 residues. CDR3 amino acids: CASSLGQGNTYEQYF. DNA of the CDR3: TGCGCCAGCAGCCTAGGACAGGGGAACACCTACGAGCAGTACTTC.

The chain couples TRBV6-1 to TRBJ2-7; TRBD1 matches 10 bases. This CDR3 has 14 residues. The J segment lost 6 bases and the V segment lost 4 bases, leaving 6 bases of the junction unmatched. The germline CDR1 and CDR2 sequences are MNHNS and SASEGT. CDR3 in amino acids: CASSGSRDRGEQYF. DNA of the CDR3: TGTGCCAGCAGTGGTAGCCGGGACAGGGGCGAGCAGTACTTC.

This clone was seen a few times. The gene calls are TRBV7-3 and TRBJ1-1; D not resolved. The germline V and J ends were trimmed by 5 bases and 1 base, with 8 bases remaining between them. The CDR3 length is 13 residues. Germline V lookup: CDR1 SGHTA, CDR2 FQGTGA. CDR3 loop: CASSVTRNTEAFF. In DNA form, the CDR3 reads TGTGCCAGCAGCGTGACACGGAACACTGAAGCTTTCTTT.